The 15 T cell receptor beta chains in this list originate from one sample, sequenced in a study of blood T cell repertoires in COVID-19. Clones were read by immunoSEQ multiplex PCR, and TCRdb kept only the in-frame ones, dropping some. The repertoire holds 220,000 or so clones, with 86% as singletons. The specimen was peripheral blood. All receptors come from a woman in her 50s with COVID-19, enrolled during active disease.

The rearrangement uses TRBV5-4 and TRBJ2-5; the D gene is possibly TRBD1 (6 bases). Looked up from germline, CDR1 is SGHNT and CDR2 is YYREEE (reference sequence). V was shortened by 4 bases and J by 2 bases, with 18 bases between the two germline ends. This CDR3 has 16 amino acids. This chain's CDR3 is CASSRPDSYVQETQYF. CDR3 coding DNA: TGTGCCAGCAGCCGCCCGGACAGCTACGTACAAGAGACCCAGTACTTC.

This chain connects TRBV12-5 to TRBJ2-5, with a tentative D call TRBD1 (5 bases). Germline CDR1 is LGHNT and CDR2 is FRNRAP. V shed 0 bases and J shed 5 bases, with 13 bases lying between them. The CDR3 length is 15 residues. CDR3 nucleotides: TGTGCTAGTGGTTTGGTACAGGTAGCTAGGGAGACCCAGTACTTC. Translating it yields CASGLVQVARETQYF.

The rearrangement joins TRBV6-1 to TRBJ1-2, with D maybe TRBD1 (5 bases). CDR3 length: 14 residues. Germline CDR1 MNHNS, CDR2 SASEGT. The V and J ends lost 0 bases and 6 bases respectively, with 11 bases between them. CDR3 bases: TGTGCCAGCAGTGAAGCGAGACCCAGGGATGGCTACACCTTC. It encodes CASSEARPRDGYTF.

This clone has only a few counts. This chain links TRBV5-1 with TRBJ2-3, with D perhaps matching TRBD2 (5 bases). The V end lost 7 bases, the J end lost 1 base, and 10 bases lay between the germline ends. The germline V gene encodes CDR1 SGHRS and CDR2 YFSETQ. The CDR3 spans 13 residues. CDR3 bases: TGCGCCAGCGCCCCCGGGGGCACAGATACGCAGTATTTT. This translates into CASAPGGTDTQYF.

The chain joins TRBV4-3 to TRBJ2-7; 8 nucleotides match TRBD2. Trimming took 4 bases from V and 5 from J; bases not matched to a gene: 7. CDR3 length equals 14 residues. Per germline, CDR1 LGHNA and CDR2 YSLEER. The CDR3 loop is CASSPGTRAHEQYF. CDR3 in DNA: TGCGCCAGCAGCCCAGGGACTAGGGCCCACGAGCAGTACTTC.

The V call is TRBV11-2, the J call TRBJ2-1; D gene unclear. Germline V gene sequence: CDR1 SGHAT, CDR2 FQNNGV. The CDR3 has 13 amino acids. With 0 bases removed from V and 9 bases from J, the gap between germline ends came to 9 bases. Here the CDR3 reads CASSLDSRSEQFF. The DNA of the CDR3 is TGTGCCAGCAGCTTAGATAGTAGATCTGAGCAGTTCTTC.

The gene calls are TRBV27 and TRBJ1-4, with D possibly being TRBD1 (5 bases). Germline lookup yields CDR1 MNHEY and CDR2 SMNVEV (reference sequence). The CDR3 contains 13 residues. V lost 3 bases and J lost 8, with 10 bases in between. The CDR3 DNA sequence: TGTGCCAGCAGTTTCCGGCAGGGCGAAAAACTGTTTTTT. It yields the protein CASSFRQGEKLFF. The variable domain in full, completed from reference TRBV27 and TRBJ1-4, reads EAQVTQNPRYLITVTGKKLTVTCSQNMNHEYMSWYRQDPGLGLRQIYYSMNVEVTDKGDVPEGYKVSRKEKRNFPLILESPSPNQTSLYFCASSFRQGEKLFFGSGTQLSVL.

The chain recombines TRBV12-5 with TRBJ2-1; D is perhaps TRBD1 (5 bases). Germline CDR1 LGHNT, CDR2 FRNRAP. V lost 1 base and J lost 1, with 8 bases in between. The CDR3 consists of 15 residues. The CDR3 region has the DNA TGTGCTAGTGGTTTGGCAGGGTATTCCTACAATGAGCAGTTCTTC. It is translated as CASGLAGYSYNEQFF.

This sequence joins TRBV5-4 and TRBJ2-1; TRBD1 agrees at 8 bases. Germline-derived CDR1 and CDR2 are SGHNT and YYREEE (reference sequence). This CDR3 spans 14 amino acids. The V segment lost 4 bases and the J segment 5 bases; nucleotides outside the gene matches: 5. The CDR3 reads CASSPDRDHNEQFF. CDR3 bases: TGTGCCAGCAGCCCGGACAGGGACCACAATGAGCAGTTCTTC.

J is TRBJ2-2 and V is TRBV19; 11 positions agree with TRBD1. With 4 bases clipped from V and 5 bases from J, the junction kept 6 bases outside the gene matches. CDR3 length: 16 residues. Germline CDR1 and CDR2: LNHDA and SQIVND (reference sequence). The CDR3: CASSNGQGAGTGELFF. As DNA, the CDR3 is TGTGCCAGTAGTAACGGACAGGGGGCTGGGACCGGGGAGCTGTTTTTT.

The chain carries TRBV5-6 and TRBJ1-5, with 9 bases identical to TRBD1. The length of the CDR3 is 15 residues. V was pared by 2 bases and J by 7 bases, with 7 bases of the junction left unmatched. Germline assignment: CDR1 SGHDT and CDR2 YYEEEE. The CDR3 sequence: CASSLGDRVVQPQHF. The CDR3 DNA follows: TGTGCCAGCAGCTTAGGGGACAGGGTTGTGCAGCCCCAGCATTTT.

J is TRBJ1-6 and V is TRBV5-1, with 7 bases lining up with TRBD1. V shed 2 bases and J 7 bases; nucleotides not matched to a gene: 6. Germline V gene sequence: CDR1 SGHRS, CDR2 YFSETQ. The CDR3 consists of 15 residues. The CDR3 sequence is CASSFGQAGNSPLHF. CDR3 DNA: TGCGCCAGCAGCTTTGGACAGGCGGGGAATTCACCCCTCCACTTT.

V is TRBV9 and J is TRBJ2-7, with unresolved D. The CDR3 is 13 residues long. V gave up 0 bases and J gave up 4 bases, with 8 bases separating them. Germline loops: CDR1 SGDLS, CDR2 YYNGEE. DNA of the CDR3: TGTGCCAGCAGCGTAGCCCCCGGGTACGAGCAGTACTTC. Protein product: CASSVAPGYEQYF.

This chain uses TRBV12-2 with TRBJ2-1; TRBD2 is taken as the D call from the table, unchecked against the DNA. TRBV12-2 is marked as a pseudogene. The CDR3 sequence is 15 residues long. The CDR3 DNA sequence: TGTGCAAGTCGCTTAGGAAGGCGGGGGGGTCTTGAGCAGTTCTTC. Its translation is CASRLGRRGGLEQFF.

The chain uses TRBV29-1 and TRBJ2-1; 10 bases map to TRBD2. V lost 8 bases to trimming and J lost 0 bases; unmatched junction nucleotides: 10. The CDR3 is 16 amino acids. Germline CDR1 and CDR2: SQVTM and ANQGSEA. CDR3 in DNA: TGCAGCACTAGAACTAGCGGGGTCAGCTCCTACAATGAGCAGTTCTTC. Amino acid sequence: CSTRTSGVSSYNEQFF.